This T cell receptor beta chain was recovered during a study of shared clonotypes between healthy human individuals. Libraries were prepared by immunoSEQ multiplex PCR; TCRdb keeps only in-frame clonotypes and omits some of them. In the table there are roughly 2.5 million clones, more than 90% of which are singletons. Study-wide points: Across subsets, estimated richness was generally greater for naive than for memory populations.

Germline CDR1 SGHNT, CDR2 YYREEE (reference sequence). V shed 4 bases and J shed 3 bases, with 7 bases lying between them. The CDR3 has 13 residues. This clone was recorded once. The antigen is not known. This clonotype was sampled from a man aged 18 to 30 in good health. The chain joins TRBV5-4 to TRBJ2-2, with D unclear. The material sequenced was naive CD4+ T cells sorted from blood. Subset meaning: CD45RA+ positively selected. CDR3 residues: CASSRAYTGELFF. The CDR3 bases are TGTGCCAGCAGCCGGGCGTACACCGGGGAGCTGTTTTTT.